This T cell receptor beta chain derives from a study of blood T cell repertoires in COVID-19. Overall study context: Samples of COVID-19 (acute and convalescent) were obtained from the United States, Italy and Spain. PBMCs, B-cell-depleted T cells, or T cells were the source of the cDNA or gDNA that made up the material.

V lost 1 base to trimming and J lost 8 bases, with 23 bases between them. Germline CDR1 reads MGHRA; CDR2 reads YSYEKL. The CDR3 has 18 amino acids. A few counts support this clone. How the authors handled the data: Counts of nucleated cells, estimated from reference gene primer amplification, were obtained. Generated by immunoSEQ multiplex PCR, the TCRdb table keeps only in-frame clones and is missing some. That table furnishes V, J and clone size, whereas the DNA furnished D and trimming. Among approximately 130,000 clones, about 80% were seen once, and the ten largest hold roughly 10%. The sequencing sample was made of peripheral blood. The clonotype comes from a human donor in a cohort sampled during active COVID-19. The chain carries TRBV4-1 and TRBJ1-4, with no clear D. CDR3 amino acids: CASSQVWSRGQQREKLFF. The CDR3 DNA follows: TGCGCCAGCAGCCAAGTTTGGTCCCGCGGGCAACAAAGGGAAAAACTGTTTTTT.